The present TCR beta chain was sequenced within a study of T cell responses to AZD1222 COVID-19 vaccine. Study summary: Second-dose groups at about 4 or about 12 weeks were pooled.

This clone was recorded once. Method: immunoSEQ multiplex PCR; TCRdb's copy keeps in-frame clones and lacks some. The sample lists roughly 150,000 clones; about nine tenths were seen once. The clonotype originates from an adult in good health. The material sequenced was peripheral blood, taken on day 0 of AZD1222 vaccination.

This chain's CDR3 is CASSLDRGRSSYEQYF. CDR3 nucleotide sequence: TGTGCCAGCAGCTTGGACAGGGGAAGGAGCTCCTACGAGCAGTACTTC. The J gene is TRBJ2-7, the V gene TRBV5-8; 7 positions agree with TRBD1. After removal of 0 bases from V and 0 bases from J, the junction contained 6 bases not matched to a gene. The germline CDR1 and CDR2 sequences are SGHTS and YDEGEE. The CDR3 is 16 residues long.